This T cell receptor (beta chain) is from a study of cytomegalovirus exposure and HLA in healthy donors. At collection, donors were nominally healthy, but unrecorded immune exposures were probable. Amplification used 60 Vbeta primers and 13 Jbeta primers. TCRdb's table, derived via immunoSEQ multiplex PCR, lists solely in-frame clones and lacks some. The sample has about 55,000 clones; around 82% are singletons. The germline V gene encodes CDR1 SNHLY and CDR2 FYNNEI. The ends were cut back, 6 bases at V and 6 bases at J, with 15 bases in the middle. The CDR3 spans 14 residues. The material sequenced was PBMCs. The TCR was taken from a female donor in good health and CMV-seronegative. The V call is TRBV2, the J call TRBJ1-5; a weak D match, TRBD1 (6 bases). In DNA form, the CDR3 reads TGTGCCAGCAGCGAACAGGGTGTCCGTCAGCCCCAGCATTTT. Its translation: CASSEQGVRQPQHF.